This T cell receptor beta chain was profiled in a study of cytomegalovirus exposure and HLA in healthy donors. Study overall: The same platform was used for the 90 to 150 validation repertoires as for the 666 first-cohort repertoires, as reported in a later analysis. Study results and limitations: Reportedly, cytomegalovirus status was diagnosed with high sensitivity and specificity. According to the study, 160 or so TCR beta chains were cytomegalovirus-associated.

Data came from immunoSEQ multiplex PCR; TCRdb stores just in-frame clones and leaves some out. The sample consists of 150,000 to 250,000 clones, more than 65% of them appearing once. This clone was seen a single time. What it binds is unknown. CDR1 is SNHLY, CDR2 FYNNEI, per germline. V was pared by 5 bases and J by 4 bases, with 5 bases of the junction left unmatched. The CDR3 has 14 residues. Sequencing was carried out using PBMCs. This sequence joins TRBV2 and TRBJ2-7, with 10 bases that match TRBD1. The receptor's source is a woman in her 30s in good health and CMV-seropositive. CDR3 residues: CASSLDRGPYEQYF. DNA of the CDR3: TGTGCCAGCAGTTTAGACAGGGGGCCTTACGAGCAGTACTTC.